A selection of T cell receptor beta chains follows, all from one sample in a study of response to subunit inactivated influenza vaccine. MiXCR, applied by TCRdb to the RT-PCR reads, yields one record per CDR3 protein. The sample consists of approximately 730,000 distinct CDR3 sequences, around 13% of them appearing once. The material was PBMCs from blood, obtained 14 to 15 days before vaccination. The receptors come from a man aged 50-59 years who received an inactivated influenza vaccine. CDR3s include the opening cysteine and the closing phenylalanine or tryptophan. A D gene is named only where the DNA matches it firmly. Only some rows state a clone size, as once, few, many or a class for expanded clones.

CSAAGTRVQETQYF | TGCAGTGCGGCCGGGACTAGGGTGCAAGAGACCCAGTACTTC | TRBJ2-5 | TRBV20-1 | - | TRBD2
CAMQQGYNQPQHF | TGTGCCATGCAACAGGGTTACAATCAGCCCCAGCATTTT | TRBJ1-5 | TRBV10-3 | - | -
CATSITGGWTEAFF | TGTGCCACCAGCATTACAGGGGGTTGGACTGAAGCTTTCTTT | TRBJ1-1 | TRBV15 | few | TRBD1
CAIGQGAELFF | TGTGCCATCGGACAGGGGGCGGAACTGTTTTTT | TRBJ1-4 | TRBV10-3 | few | TRBD1
CASSTDRGPKNYGYTF | TGTGCCAGCAGCACGGACAGGGGGCCTAAAAACTATGGCTACACCTTC | TRBJ1-2 | TRBV7-9 | many | TRBD1
CASSRTGPGELFF | TGTGCCAGCAGCCGAACAGGGCCCGGGGAGCTGTTTTTT | TRBJ2-2 | TRBV12-3/TRBV12-4 | - | -
CSAQTSGAWETQYF | TGCAGTGCACAGACTAGCGGGGCATGGGAGACCCAGTACTTC | TRBJ2-5 | TRBV20-1 | - | TRBD2
CASSDRPNTEAFF | TGTGCCAGCAGTGACCGACCGAACACTGAAGCTTTCTTT | TRBJ1-1 | TRBV6-4 | - | -
CASSYYATGSNEQFF | TGTGCCAGCAGTTATTATGCAACAGGGTCCAATGAGCAGTTCTTC | TRBJ2-1 | TRBV6-5 | - | -
CASSTGNYGYTF | TGCGCCAGTTCGACAGGGAACTATGGCTACACCTTC | TRBJ1-2 | TRBV5-1 | many | TRBD1
CASSRGQGANYEQYF | TGCGCCAGCAGCCGGGGACAGGGGGCTAACTACGAGCAGTACTTC | TRBJ2-7 | TRBV4-1 | - | TRBD1
CASRPRRGEFGKLFF | TGTGCCAGCAGACCACGGAGGGGGGAGTTTGGAAAACTGTTTTTT | TRBJ1-4 | TRBV7-8 | many | -
CASKGLAGSYEQYF | TGTGCCAGTAAGGGACTAGCGGGAAGCTACGAGCAGTACTTC | TRBJ2-7 | TRBV25-1 | - | TRBD2
CASAADRGGEQFF | TGTGCCAGCGCGGCCGACCGAGGGGGTGAGCAGTTCTTC | TRBJ2-1 | TRBV14 | few | -
CASSSRSYNSPLHF | TGCGCCAGCAGCTCCCGATCCTATAATTCACCCCTCCACTTT | TRBJ1-6 | TRBV4-3 | many | -
CSVEGLMNTKAFF | TGCAGCGTTGAAGGTTTGATGAACACTAAAGCTTTCTTT | TRBJ1-1 | TRBV29-1 | - | -
CASSLEIVGGGNEQFF | TGTGCCAGCAGCTTAGAAATAGTGGGAGGGGGCAATGAGCAGTTCTTC | TRBJ2-1 | TRBV7-2 | few | -